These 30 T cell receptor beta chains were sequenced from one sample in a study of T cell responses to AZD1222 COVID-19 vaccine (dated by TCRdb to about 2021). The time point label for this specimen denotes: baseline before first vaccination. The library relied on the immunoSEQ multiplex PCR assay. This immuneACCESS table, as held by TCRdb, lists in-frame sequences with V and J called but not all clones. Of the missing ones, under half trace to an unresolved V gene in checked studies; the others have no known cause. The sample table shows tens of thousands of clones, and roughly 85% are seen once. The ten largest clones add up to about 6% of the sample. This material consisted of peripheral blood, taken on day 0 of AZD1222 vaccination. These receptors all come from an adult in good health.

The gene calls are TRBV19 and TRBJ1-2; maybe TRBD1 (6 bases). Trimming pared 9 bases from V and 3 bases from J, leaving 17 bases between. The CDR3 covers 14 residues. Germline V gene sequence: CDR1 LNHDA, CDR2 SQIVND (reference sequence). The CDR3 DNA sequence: TGTGCCAGCTGGGGGCAGGGGCAAGACTATGGCTACACCTTC. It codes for CASWGQGQDYGYTF.

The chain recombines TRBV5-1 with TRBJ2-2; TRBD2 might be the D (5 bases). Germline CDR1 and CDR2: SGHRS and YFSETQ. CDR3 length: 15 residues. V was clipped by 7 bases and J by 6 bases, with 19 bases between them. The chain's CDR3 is CASLLLPGVPGELFF. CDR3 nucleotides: TGCGCCAGCCTCCTCCTACCCGGGGTGCCCGGGGAGCTGTTTTTT.

DNA for the CDR3: TGTGCCAGCAGCTGGGGACAGGTCGACGAGCAGTACTTC. Its translation: CASSWGQVDEQYF. The chain is built from TRBV7-9 and TRBJ2-7; 8 bases map to TRBD1. CDR1 SEHNR and CDR2 FQNEAQ come from the germline V gene (reference sequence). The V segment lost 4 bases and the J segment 5 bases; nucleotides outside the gene matches: 4. This CDR3 has 13 residues.

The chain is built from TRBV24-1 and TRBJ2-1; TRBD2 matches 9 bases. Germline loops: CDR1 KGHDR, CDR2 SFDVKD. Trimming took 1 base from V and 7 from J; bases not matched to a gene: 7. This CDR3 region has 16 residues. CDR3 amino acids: CATSDFGSGSWNEQFF. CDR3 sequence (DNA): TGTGCCACCAGTGATTTTGGTAGCGGGAGTTGGAATGAGCAGTTCTTC.

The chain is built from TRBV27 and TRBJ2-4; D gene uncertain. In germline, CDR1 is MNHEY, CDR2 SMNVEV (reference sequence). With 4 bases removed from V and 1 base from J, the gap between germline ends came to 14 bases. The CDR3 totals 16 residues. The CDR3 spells CASSSWTLGAKNIQYF. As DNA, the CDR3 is TGTGCCAGCAGTTCATGGACCCTGGGGGCCAAAAACATTCAGTACTTC.

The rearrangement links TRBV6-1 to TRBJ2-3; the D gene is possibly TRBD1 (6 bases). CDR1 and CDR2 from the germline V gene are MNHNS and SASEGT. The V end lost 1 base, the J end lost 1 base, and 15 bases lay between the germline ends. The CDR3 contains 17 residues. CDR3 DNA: TGTGCCAGCAGTGAAGACGAAAGACAGGCGGGCACAGATACGCAGTATTTT. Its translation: CASSEDERQAGTDTQYF.

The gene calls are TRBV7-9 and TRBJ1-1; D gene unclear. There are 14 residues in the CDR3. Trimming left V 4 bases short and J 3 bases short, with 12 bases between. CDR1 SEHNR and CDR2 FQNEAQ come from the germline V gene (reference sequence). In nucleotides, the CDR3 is TGTGCCAGCAGCTCTCAGGTTTACGACACTGAAGCTTTCTTT. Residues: CASSSQVYDTEAFF.

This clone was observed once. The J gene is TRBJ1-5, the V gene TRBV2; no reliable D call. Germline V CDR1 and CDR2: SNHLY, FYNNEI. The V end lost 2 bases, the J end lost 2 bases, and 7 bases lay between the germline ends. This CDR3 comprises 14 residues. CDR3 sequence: CASSESVGNQPQHF. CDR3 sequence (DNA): TGTGCCAGCAGTGAATCGGTAGGCAATCAGCCCCAGCATTTT.

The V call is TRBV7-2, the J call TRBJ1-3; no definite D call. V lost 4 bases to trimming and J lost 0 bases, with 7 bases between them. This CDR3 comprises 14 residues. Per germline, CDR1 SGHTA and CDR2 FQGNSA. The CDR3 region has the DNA TGTGCCAGCAGCTCGATTCTCTCTGGAAACACCATATATTTT. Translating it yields CASSSILSGNTIYF.

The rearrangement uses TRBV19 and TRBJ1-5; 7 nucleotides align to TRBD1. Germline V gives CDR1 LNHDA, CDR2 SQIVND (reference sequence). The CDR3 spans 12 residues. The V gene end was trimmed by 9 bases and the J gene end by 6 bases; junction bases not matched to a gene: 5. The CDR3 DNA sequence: TGTGCCAGCCAGACAGGGATTCAGCCCCAGCATTTT. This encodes CASQTGIQPQHF. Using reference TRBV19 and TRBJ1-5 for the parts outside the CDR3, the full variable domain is DGGITQSPKYLFRKEGQNVTLSCEQNLNHDAMYWYRQDPGQGLRLIYYSQIVNDFQKGDIAEGYSVSREKKESFPLTVTSAQKNPTAFYLCASQTGIQPQHFGDGTRLSIL.

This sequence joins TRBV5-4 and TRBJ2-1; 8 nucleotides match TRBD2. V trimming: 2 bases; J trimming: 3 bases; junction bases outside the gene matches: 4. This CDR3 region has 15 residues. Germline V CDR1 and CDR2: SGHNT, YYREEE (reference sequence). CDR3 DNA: TGTGCCAGCAGCTTCCCGGGGGGGGGCTACAATGAGCAGTTCTTC. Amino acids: CASSFPGGGYNEQFF.

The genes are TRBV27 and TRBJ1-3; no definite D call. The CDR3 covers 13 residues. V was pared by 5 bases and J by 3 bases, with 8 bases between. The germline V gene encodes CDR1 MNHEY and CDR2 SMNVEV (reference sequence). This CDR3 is CASSRLSGNTIYF. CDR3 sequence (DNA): TGTGCCAGCAGTAGGCTTAGTGGAAACACCATATATTTT.

This CDR3 is CASSPGGSSGRGNEQFF. The CDR3, as DNA: TGTGCCAGCAGCCCTGGGGGTAGTAGCGGGAGAGGAAATGAGCAGTTCTTC. This chain joins TRBV7-2 and TRBJ2-1, with 9 bases lining up with TRBD2. Germline-derived CDR1 and CDR2 are SGHTA and FQGNSA. V was clipped by 5 bases and J by 7 bases; unmatched bases: 15. This CDR3 comprises 17 residues.

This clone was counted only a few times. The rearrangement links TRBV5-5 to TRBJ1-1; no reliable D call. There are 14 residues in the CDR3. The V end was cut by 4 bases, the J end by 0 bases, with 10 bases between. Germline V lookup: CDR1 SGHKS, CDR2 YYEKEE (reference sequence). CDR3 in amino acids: CASSTRPMNTEAFF. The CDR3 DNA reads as TGTGCCAGCAGCACCAGACCTATGAACACTGAAGCTTTCTTT.

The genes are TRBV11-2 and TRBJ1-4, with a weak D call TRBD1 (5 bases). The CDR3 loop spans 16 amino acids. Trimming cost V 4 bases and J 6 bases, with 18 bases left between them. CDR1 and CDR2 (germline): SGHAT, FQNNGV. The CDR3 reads CASSSVVGGSDEKLFF. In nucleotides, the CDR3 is TGTGCCAGCAGCTCTGTCGTCGGGGGGTCGGATGAAAAACTGTTTTTT.

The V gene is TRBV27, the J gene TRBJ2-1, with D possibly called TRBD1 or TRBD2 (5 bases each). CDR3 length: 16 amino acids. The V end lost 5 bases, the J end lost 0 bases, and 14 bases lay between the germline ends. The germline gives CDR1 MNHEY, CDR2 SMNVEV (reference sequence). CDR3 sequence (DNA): TGTGCCAGCAGTACCTATTTGAGGGGCTCCTACAATGAGCAGTTCTTC. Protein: CASSTYLRGSYNEQFF.

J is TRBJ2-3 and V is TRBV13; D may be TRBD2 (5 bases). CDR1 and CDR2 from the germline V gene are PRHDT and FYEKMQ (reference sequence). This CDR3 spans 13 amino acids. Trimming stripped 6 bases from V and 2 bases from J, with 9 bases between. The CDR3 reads CASSQRNTDTQYF. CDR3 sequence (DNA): TGTGCCAGCAGTCAGCGGAACACAGATACGCAGTATTTT.

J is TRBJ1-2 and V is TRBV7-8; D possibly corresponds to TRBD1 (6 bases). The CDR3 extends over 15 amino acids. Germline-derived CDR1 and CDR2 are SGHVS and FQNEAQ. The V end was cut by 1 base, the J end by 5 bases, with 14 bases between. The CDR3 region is CASSLERGAGYGYTF. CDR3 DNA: TGTGCCAGCAGCTTAGAACGGGGGGCGGGTTATGGCTACACCTTC.

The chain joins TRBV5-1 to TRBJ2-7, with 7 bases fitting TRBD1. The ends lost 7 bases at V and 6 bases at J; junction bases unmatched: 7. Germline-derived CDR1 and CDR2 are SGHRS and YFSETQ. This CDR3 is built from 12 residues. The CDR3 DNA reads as TGCGCCAGCTTCGACAGGGTTGGCGAGCAGTACTTC. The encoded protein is CASFDRVGEQYF.

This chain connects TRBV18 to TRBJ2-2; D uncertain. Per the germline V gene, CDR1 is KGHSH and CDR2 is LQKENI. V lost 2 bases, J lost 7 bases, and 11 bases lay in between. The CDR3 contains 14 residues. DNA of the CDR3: TGTGCCAGCTCACCAGACGAAAAGGACGGGGAGCTGTTTTTT. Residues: CASSPDEKDGELFF.

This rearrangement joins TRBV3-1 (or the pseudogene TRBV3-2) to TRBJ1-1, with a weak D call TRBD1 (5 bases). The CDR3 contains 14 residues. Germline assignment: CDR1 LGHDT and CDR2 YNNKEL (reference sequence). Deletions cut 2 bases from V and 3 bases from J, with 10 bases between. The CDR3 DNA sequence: TGTGCCAGCAGCCAATGGCAAGGGGACACTGAAGCTTTCTTT. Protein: CASSQWQGDTEAFF.

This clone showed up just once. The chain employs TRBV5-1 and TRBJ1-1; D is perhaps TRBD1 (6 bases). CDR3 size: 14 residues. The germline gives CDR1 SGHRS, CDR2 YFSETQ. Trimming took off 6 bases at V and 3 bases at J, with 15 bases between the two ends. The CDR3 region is CASTQGGGHTEAFF. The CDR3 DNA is TGCGCCAGCACCCAGGGCGGGGGCCACACTGAAGCTTTCTTT.

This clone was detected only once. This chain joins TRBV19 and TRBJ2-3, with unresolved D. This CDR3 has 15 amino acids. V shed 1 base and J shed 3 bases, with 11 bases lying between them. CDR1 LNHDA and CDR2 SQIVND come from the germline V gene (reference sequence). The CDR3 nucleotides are TGTGCCAGTAGTATAGTACACCTGGCGACAGATACGCAGTATTTT. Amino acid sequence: CASSIVHLATDTQYF.

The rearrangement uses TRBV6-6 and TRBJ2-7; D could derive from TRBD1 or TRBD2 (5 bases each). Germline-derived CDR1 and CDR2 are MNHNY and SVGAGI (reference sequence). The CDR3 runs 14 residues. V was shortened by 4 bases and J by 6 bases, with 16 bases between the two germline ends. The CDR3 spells CASSSGKGSGEQYF. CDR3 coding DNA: TGTGCCAGCAGTTCAGGGAAGGGGAGCGGCGAGCAGTACTTC.

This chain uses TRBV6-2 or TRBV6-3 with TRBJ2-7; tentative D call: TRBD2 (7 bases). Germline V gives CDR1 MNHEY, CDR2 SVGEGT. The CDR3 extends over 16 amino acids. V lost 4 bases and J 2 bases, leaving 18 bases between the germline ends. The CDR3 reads CASSSLGGGGTYEQYF. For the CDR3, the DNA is TGTGCCAGCAGTTCCCTCGGGGGCGGGGGAACCTACGAGCAGTACTTC.

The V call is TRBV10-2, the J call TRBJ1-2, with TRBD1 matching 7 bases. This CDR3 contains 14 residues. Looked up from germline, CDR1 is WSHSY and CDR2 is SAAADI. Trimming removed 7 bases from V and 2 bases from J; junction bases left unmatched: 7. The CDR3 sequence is CASNPRDSNYGYTF. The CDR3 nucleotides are TGCGCCAGCAATCCTCGGGACAGCAACTATGGCTACACCTTC.

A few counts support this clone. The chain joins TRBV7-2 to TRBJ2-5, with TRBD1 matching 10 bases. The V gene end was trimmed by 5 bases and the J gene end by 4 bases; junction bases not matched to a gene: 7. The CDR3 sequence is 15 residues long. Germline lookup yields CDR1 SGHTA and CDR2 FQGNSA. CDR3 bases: TGTGCCAGCAGCGCCCGGACAGGGGGGCCAGAGACCCAGTACTTC. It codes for CASSARTGGPETQYF.

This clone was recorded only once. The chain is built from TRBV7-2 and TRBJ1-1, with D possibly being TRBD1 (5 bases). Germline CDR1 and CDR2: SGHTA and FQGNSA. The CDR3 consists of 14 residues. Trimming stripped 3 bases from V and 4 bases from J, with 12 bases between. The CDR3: CASSFQPGRTEAFF. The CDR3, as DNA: TGTGCCAGCAGCTTCCAACCGGGACGCACTGAAGCTTTCTTT.

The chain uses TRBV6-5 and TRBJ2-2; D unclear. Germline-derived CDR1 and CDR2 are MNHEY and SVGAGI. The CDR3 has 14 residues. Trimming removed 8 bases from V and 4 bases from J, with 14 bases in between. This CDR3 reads CASPKALSTGELFF. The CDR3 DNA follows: TGTGCCAGCCCAAAGGCTCTGAGCACCGGGGAGCTGTTTTTT.

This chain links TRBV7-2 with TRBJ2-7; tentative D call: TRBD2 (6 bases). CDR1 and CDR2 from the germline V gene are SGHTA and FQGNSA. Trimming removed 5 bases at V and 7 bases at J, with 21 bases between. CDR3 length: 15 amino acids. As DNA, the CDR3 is TGTGCCAGCAGCCCCGGGGGAGGCCAAACAATGGAGCAGTACTTC. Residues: CASSPGGGQTMEQYF.